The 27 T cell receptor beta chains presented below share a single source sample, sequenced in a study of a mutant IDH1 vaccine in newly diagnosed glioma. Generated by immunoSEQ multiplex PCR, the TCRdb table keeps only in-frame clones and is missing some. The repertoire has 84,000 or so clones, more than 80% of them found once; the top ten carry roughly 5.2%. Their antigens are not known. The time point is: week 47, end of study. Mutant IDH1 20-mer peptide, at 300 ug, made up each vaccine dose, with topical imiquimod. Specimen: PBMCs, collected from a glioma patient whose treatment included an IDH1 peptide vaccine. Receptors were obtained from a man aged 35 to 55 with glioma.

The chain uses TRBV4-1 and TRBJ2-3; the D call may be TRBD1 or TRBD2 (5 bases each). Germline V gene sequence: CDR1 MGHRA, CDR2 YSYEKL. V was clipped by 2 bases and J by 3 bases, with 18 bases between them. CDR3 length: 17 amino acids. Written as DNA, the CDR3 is TGCGCCAGCAGCCAAACTAGGGGCATGAGGTGGACAGATACGCAGTATTTT. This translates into CASSQTRGMRWTDTQYF.

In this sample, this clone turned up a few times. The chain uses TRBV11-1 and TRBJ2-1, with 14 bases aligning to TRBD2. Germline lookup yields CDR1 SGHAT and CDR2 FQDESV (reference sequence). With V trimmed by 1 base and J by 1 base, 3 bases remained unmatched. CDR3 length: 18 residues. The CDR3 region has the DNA TGTGCCAGCAGCTTAGGAGGACTAGCGGGAGGTTCCTACAATGAGCAGTTCTTC. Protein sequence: CASSLGGLAGGSYNEQFF. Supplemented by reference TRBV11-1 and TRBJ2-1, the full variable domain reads EAEVAQSPRYKITEKSQAVAFWCDPISGHATLYWYRQILGQGPELLVQFQDESVVDDSQLPKDRFSAERLKGVDSTLKIQPAELGDSAMYLCASSLGGLAGGSYNEQFFGPGTRLTVL.

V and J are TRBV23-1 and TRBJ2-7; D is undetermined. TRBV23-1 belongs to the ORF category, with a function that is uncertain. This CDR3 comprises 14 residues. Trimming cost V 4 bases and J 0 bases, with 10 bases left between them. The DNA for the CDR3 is TGCGCCAGCAGTCCCCCCCGAAGCTCCTACGAGCAGTACTTC. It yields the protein CASSPPRSSYEQYF.

CDR3 DNA: TGTGCCAGCAGCTTATTGGAAAATACGCAGTATTTT. It yields the protein CASSLLENTQYF. The chain joins TRBV7-2 to TRBJ2-3; D is unresolved. The CDR3 consists of 12 residues. Germline CDR1 is SGHTA and CDR2 is FQGNSA. The ends were cut back, 2 bases at V and 7 bases at J, with 7 bases in the middle.

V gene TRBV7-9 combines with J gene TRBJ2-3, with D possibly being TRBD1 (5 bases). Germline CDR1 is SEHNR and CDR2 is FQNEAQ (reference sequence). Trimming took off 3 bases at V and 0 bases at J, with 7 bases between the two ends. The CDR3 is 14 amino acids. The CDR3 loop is CASSFGQSTDTQYF. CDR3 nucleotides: TGTGCCAGCAGCTTCGGACAAAGCACAGATACGCAGTATTTT. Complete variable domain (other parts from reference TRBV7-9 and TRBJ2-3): DTGVSQNPRHKITKRGQNVTFRCDPISEHNRLYWYRQTLGQGPEFLTYFQNEAQLEKSRLLSDRFSAERPKGSFSTLEIQRTEQGDSAMYLCASSFGQSTDTQYFGPGTRLTVL.

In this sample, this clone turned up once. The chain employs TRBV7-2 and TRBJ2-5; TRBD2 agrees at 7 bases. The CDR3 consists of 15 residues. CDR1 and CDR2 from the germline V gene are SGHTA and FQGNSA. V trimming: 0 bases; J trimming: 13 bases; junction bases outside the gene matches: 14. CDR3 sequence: CASSLAPSSSGWGYF. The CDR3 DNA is TGTGCCAGCAGCTTAGCTCCTAGCTCTAGCGGTTGGGGGTACTTC.

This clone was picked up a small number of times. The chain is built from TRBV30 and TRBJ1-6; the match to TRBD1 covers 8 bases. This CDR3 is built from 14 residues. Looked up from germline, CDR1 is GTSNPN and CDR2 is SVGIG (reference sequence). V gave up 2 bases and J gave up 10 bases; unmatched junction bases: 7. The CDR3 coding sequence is TGTGCCTGGAGTATTCGGACAGGGCCGTCACCCCTCCACTTT. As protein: CAWSIRTGPSPLHF.

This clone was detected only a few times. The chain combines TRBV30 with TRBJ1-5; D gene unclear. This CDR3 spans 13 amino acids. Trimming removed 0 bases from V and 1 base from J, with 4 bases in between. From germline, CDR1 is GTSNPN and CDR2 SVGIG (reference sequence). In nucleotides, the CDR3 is TGTGCCTGGAGTGTACTCAGCAATCAGCCCCAGCATTTT. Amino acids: CAWSVLSNQPQHF.

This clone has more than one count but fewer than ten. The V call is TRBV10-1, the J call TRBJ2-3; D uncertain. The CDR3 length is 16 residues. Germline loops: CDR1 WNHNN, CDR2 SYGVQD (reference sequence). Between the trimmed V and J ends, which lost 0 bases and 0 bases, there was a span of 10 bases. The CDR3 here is CASSESRHTSTDTQYF. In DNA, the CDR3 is TGCGCCAGCAGTGAGTCGAGACATACTAGCACAGATACGCAGTATTTT.

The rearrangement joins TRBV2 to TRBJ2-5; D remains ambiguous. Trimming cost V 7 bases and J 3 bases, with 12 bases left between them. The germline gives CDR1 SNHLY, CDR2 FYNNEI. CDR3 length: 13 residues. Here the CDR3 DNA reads TGTGCCAGCAATAAAGAGATGAAAGAGACCCAGTACTTC. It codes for CASNKEMKETQYF.

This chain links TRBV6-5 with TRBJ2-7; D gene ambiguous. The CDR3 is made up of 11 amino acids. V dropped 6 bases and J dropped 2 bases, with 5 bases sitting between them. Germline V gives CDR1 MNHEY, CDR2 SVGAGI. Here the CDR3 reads CASSATYEQYF. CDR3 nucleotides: TGTGCCAGCAGCGCGACCTACGAGCAGTACTTC.

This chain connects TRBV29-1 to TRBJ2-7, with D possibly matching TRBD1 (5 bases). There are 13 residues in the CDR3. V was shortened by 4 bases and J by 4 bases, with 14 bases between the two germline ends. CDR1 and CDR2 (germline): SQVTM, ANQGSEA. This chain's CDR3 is CSVAGKMRYEQYF. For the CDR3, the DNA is TGCAGCGTTGCAGGGAAGATGCGGTACGAGCAGTACTTC.

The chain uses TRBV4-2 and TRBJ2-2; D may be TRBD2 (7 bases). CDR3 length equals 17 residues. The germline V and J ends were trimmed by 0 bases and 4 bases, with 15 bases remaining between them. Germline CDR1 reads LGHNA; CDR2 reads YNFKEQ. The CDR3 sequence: CASSQDVPGGRTGELFF. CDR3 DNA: TGTGCCAGCAGCCAAGATGTTCCGGGGGGCCGCACCGGGGAGCTGTTTTTT.

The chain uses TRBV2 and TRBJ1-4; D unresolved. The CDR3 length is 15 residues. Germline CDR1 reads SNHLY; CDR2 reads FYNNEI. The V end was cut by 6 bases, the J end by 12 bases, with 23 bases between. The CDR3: CASSPKGGWVAELFF. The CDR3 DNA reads TGTGCCAGCAGCCCCAAGGGCGGATGGGTCGCGGAACTGTTTTTT.

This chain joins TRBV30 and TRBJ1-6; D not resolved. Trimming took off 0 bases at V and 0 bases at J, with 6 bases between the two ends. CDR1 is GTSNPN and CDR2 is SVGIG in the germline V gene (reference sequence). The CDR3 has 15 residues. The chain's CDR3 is CAWSVSPSYNSPLHF. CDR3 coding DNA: TGTGCCTGGAGTGTAAGTCCCTCCTATAATTCACCCCTCCACTTT.

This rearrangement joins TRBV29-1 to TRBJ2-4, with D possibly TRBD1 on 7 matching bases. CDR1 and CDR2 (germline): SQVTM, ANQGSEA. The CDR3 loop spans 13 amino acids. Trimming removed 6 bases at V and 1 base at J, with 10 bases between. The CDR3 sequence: CSVAGGAKNIQYF. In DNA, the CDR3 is TGCAGCGTCGCAGGGGGGGCCAAAAACATTCAGTACTTC.

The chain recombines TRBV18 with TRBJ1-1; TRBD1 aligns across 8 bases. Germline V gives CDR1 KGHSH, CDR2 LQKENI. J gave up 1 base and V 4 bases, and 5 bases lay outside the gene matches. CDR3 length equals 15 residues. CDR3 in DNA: TGTGCCAGCTCACAAGCCACAGGGGGGAACACTGAAGCTTTCTTT. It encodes CASSQATGGNTEAFF.

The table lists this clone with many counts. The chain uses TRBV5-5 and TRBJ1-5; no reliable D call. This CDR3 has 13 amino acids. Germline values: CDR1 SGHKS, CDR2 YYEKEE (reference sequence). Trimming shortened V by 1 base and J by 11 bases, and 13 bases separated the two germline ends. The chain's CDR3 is CASSLRAEVAQHF. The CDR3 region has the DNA TGTGCCAGCAGCTTGAGGGCGGAAGTGGCCCAGCATTTT.

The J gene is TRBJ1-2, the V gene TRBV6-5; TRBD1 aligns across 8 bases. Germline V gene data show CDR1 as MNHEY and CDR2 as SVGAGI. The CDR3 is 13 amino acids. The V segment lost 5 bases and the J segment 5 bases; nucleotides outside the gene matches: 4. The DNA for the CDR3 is TGTGCCAGCAGTCTGGACAGGGAATATGGCTACACCTTC. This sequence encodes CASSLDREYGYTF.

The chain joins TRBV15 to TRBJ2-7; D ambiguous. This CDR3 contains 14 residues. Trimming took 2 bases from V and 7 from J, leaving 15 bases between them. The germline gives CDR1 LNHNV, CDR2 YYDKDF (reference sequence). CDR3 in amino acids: CATSRPGPDPEQYF. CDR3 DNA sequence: TGTGCCACCAGCAGACCCGGTCCGGACCCAGAGCAGTACTTC.

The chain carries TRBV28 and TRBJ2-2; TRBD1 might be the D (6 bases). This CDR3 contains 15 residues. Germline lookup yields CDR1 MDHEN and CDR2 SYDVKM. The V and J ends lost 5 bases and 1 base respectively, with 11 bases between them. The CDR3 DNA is TGTGCCAGCAGTCCGACAGGAAAGAACACCGGGGAGCTGTTTTTT. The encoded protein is CASSPTGKNTGELFF.

The CDR3 DNA reads TGTGCCAGCAGCCTTAGCGGGGGGGCCGAGTACGAGCAGTACTTC. The encoded protein is CASSLSGGAEYEQYF. The chain recombines TRBV4-2 with TRBJ2-7; TRBD2 agrees at 11 bases. Looked up from germline, CDR1 is LGHNA and CDR2 is YNFKEQ. This CDR3 has 15 amino acids. V shed 4 bases, J shed 4 bases, and the junction held 6 bases outside the gene matches.

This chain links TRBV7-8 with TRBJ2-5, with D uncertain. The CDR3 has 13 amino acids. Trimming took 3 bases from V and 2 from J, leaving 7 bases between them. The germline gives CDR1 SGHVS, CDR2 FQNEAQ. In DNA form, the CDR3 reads TGTGCCAGCAGCTTCAGCTTACAAGAGACCCAGTACTTC. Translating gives CASSFSLQETQYF.

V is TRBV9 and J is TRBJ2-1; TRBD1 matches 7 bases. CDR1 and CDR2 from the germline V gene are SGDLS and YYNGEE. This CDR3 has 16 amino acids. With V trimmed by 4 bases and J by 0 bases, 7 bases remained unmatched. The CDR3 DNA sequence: TGTGCCAGCAGCCCAACCTCAGGGGGCTCCTACAATGAGCAGTTCTTC. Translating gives CASSPTSGGSYNEQFF.

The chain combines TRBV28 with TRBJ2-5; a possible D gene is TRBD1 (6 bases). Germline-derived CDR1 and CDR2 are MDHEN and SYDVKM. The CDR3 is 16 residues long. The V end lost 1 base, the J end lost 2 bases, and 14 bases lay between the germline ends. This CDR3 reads CASSLSPDSLQETQYF. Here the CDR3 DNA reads TGTGCCAGCAGTTTATCCCCGGACAGCCTACAAGAGACCCAGTACTTC.

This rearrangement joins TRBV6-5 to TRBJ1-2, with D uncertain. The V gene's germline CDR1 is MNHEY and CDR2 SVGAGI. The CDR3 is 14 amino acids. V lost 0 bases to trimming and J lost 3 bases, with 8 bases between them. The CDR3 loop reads CASSYSREYYGYTF. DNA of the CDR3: TGTGCCAGCAGTTACTCGCGGGAGTACTATGGCTACACCTTC.

CDR3 protein: CASSRLAASTDTQYF. The CDR3 DNA reads as TGTGCCAGCAGTCGACTAGCGGCTAGCACAGATACGCAGTATTTT. V gene TRBV27 combines with J gene TRBJ2-3, with 9 bases identical to TRBD2. CDR1 is MNHEY and CDR2 is SMNVEV in the germline V gene (reference sequence). Trimming took 5 bases from V and 0 from J; bases not matched to a gene: 3. The CDR3 covers 15 residues.